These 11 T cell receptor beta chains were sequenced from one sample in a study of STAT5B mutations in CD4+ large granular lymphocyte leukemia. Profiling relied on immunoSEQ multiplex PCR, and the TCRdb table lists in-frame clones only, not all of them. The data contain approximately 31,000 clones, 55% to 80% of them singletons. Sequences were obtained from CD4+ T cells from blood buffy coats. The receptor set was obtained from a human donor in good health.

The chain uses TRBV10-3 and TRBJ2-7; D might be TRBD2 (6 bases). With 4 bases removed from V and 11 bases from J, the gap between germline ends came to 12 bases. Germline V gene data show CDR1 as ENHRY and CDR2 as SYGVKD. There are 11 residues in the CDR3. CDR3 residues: CAISGGDREYF. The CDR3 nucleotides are TGTGCCATCAGTGGCGGGGATCGAGAGTACTTC.

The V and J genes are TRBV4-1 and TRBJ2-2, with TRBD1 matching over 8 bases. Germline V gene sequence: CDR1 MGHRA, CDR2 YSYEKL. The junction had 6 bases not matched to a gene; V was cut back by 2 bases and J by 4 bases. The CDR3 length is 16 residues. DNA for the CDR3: TGCGCCAGCAGCCAATACCAGGGGGCCGGCACCGGGGAGCTGTTTTTT. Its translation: CASSQYQGAGTGELFF.

CDR3 region: CASSQLIGRVNGDEQFF. The CDR3 nucleotides read TGCGCCAGCAGCCAACTCATTGGGCGGGTTAACGGGGATGAGCAGTTCTTC. This rearrangement joins TRBV4-3 to TRBJ2-1, with a tentative D call TRBD2 (5 bases). Germline loops: CDR1 LGHNA, CDR2 YSLEER. The ends were cut back, 2 bases at V and 8 bases at J, with 22 bases in the middle. CDR3 length: 17 amino acids.

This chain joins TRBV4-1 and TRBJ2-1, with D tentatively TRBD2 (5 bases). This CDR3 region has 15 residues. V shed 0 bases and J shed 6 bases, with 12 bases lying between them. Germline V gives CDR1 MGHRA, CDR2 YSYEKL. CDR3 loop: CASSQELRGFNEQFF. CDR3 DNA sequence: TGCGCCAGCAGCCAAGAACTCCGGGGATTCAATGAGCAGTTCTTC.

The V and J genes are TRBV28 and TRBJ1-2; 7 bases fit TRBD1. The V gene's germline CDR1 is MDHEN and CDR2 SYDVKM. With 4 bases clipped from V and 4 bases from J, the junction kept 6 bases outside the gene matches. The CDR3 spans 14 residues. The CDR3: CASSSGQEGYGYTF. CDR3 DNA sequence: TGTGCCAGCAGTTCCGGACAGGAGGGCTATGGCTACACCTTC.

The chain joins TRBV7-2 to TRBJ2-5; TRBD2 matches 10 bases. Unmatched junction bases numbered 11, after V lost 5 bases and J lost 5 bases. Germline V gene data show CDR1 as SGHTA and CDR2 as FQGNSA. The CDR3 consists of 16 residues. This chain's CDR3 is CASSRELAGDGETQYF. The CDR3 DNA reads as TGTGCCAGCAGCCGAGAGCTAGCGGGGGATGGGGAGACCCAGTACTTC.

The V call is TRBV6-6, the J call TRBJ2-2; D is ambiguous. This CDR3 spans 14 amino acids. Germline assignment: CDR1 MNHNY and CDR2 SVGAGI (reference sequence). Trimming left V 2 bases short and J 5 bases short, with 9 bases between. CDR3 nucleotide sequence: TGTGCCAGCAGTTACGACGTGGGGACCGGGGAGCTGTTTTTT. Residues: CASSYDVGTGELFF.

CDR3 in DNA: TGTGCCAGCAGCAGAACTACAGGGGCCTATAATTCACCCCTCCACTTT. Amino acids: CASSRTTGAYNSPLHF. The chain is built from TRBV5-6 and TRBJ1-6, with 7 bases aligning to TRBD1. The CDR3 totals 16 residues. The V gene end was trimmed by 4 bases and the J gene end by 2 bases; junction bases not matched to a gene: 6. CDR1 is SGHDT, CDR2 YYEEEE, per germline.

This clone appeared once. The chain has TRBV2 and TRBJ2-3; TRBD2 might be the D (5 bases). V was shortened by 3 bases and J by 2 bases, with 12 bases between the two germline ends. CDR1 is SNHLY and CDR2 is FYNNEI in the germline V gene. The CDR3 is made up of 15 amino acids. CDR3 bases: TGTGCCAGCAGTGAGATGAGCGGCTTCACAGATACGCAGTATTTT. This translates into CASSEMSGFTDTQYF.

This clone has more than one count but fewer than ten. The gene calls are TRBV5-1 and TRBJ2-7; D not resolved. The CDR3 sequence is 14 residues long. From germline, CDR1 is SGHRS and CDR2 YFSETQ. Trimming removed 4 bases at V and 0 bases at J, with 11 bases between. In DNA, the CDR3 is TGCGCCAGCAGCCCTGACGGATCCTCCTACGAGCAGTACTTC. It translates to CASSPDGSSYEQYF.

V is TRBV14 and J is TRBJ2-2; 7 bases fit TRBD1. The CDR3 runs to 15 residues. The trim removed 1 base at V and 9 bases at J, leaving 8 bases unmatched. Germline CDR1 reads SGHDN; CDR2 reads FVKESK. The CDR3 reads CASSQVTGRSRELFF. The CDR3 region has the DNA TGTGCCAGCAGCCAAGTGACAGGGAGATCCCGGGAGCTGTTTTTT.